The 12 T cell receptor beta chains presented below share a single source sample, sequenced in a study of T cells after yellow fever vaccination. TCRdb fed the 5' RACE reads into MiXCR, producing one record per CDR3 protein. This table holds some 670,000 distinct CDR3 sequences, about 12% found once. Material: PBMCs, obtained on the day of the yellow fever booster vaccination. The receptors originated from a man aged 30 to 45 who received the YFV17D yellow fever vaccine.

Details on this clonotype: Sequence at one end of the junction differs from germline and may be a read error. The rearrangement links TRBV7-2 to TRBJ2-1, with D perhaps TRBD2 (6 bases). Germline V lookup: CDR1 SGHTA, CDR2 FQGNSA. This CDR3 comprises 12 residues. CDR3 sequence reads: CSSSSGLAEQFF. The CDR3 nucleotides are TGTTCCAGCAGCTCGGGACTGGCGGAGCAGTTCTTC.

This chain links TRBV7-3 with TRBJ2-1, with 8 bases fitting TRBD2. CDR3 length equals 14 residues. The junction had 10 bases not matched to a gene; V was cut back by 5 bases and J by 10 bases. Germline loops: CDR1 SGHTA, CDR2 FQGTGA. Here the CDR3 reads CASSPSRTSMEQFF. The CDR3, as DNA: TGTGCCAGCAGCCCCTCCCGGACTAGCATGGAGCAGTTCTTC.

This clonotype was detected only a few times. V is TRBV10-3 and J is TRBJ1-5; D is ambiguous. The CDR3 runs to 14 residues. Looked up from germline, CDR1 is ENHRY and CDR2 is SYGVKD. Trimming pared 0 bases from V and 5 bases from J, leaving 8 bases between. The chain's CDR3 is CAISESTRDQPQHF. DNA for the CDR3: TGTGCCATCAGTGAGTCTACACGAGATCAGCCCCAGCATTTT.

This clonotype was found a few times. The gene calls are TRBV7-2 and TRBJ1-1, with no clear D. V gave up 5 bases and J gave up 6 bases, with 10 bases separating them. Germline loops: CDR1 SGHTA, CDR2 FQGNSA. CDR3 size: 12 residues. The CDR3 DNA follows: TGTGCCAGCAGCCTCCGTTCACCTGAAGCTTTCTTT. Encoded protein: CASSLRSPEAFF.

This clonotype was seen a few times. No DNA is shown, since the ends of the CDR3 on it are uncertain; the CDR3 is the one TCRdb lists. The rearrangement uses TRBV14 and TRBJ2-1; the tabulated D call, TRBD1, remains unverified against the DNA. The CDR3 adds up to 16 amino acids, both ends counted. Germline assignment: CDR1 SGHDN and CDR2 FVKESK. CDR3: CASSQVDLRAGGEQFF.

The chain is built from TRBV3-1 and TRBJ2-2, with 10 bases that match TRBD2. With V trimmed by 4 bases and J by 10 bases, 12 bases remained unmatched. CDR3 length: 16 amino acids. Germline V gene lookup returns CDR1 LGHDT and CDR2 YNNKEL (reference sequence). The DNA of the CDR3 is TGTGCCAGCAGCCGGATGGGGACTAGCGATACGACGGAGCTGTTTTTT. Its protein is CASSRMGTSDTTELFF.

The J gene is TRBJ1-1, the V gene TRBV4-3, with D uncertain. The CDR3 runs 15 residues. Germline loops: CDR1 LGHNA, CDR2 YSLEER. The V gene lost 2 bases and the J gene lost 1 base, with 11 bases spanning the gap. CDR3: CASSQFPSANTEAFF. Here the CDR3 DNA reads TGCGCCAGCAGCCAATTTCCCTCCGCGAACACTGAAGCTTTCTTT.

This clonotype appeared many times. The genes are TRBV29-1 and TRBJ2-5; TRBD1 aligns across 9 bases. CDR1 and CDR2 (germline): SQVTM, ANQGSEA. J lost 4 bases, V lost 7 bases, and 4 bases had no gene match. The CDR3 spans 12 residues. As DNA, the CDR3 is TGCAGCGGACGACAGGGGGTAGAGACCCAGTACTTC. Protein sequence: CSGRQGVETQYF.

In this sample, this clonotype turned up a few times. This CDR3 reads CATSREPTRTRGYTF. For the CDR3, the DNA is TGTGCCACCAGCAGAGAACCCACGAGAACTCGTGGCTACACCTTC. This rearrangement joins TRBV15 to TRBJ1-2; D uncertain. CDR3 length: 15 amino acids. Between the trimmed V and J ends, which lost 0 bases and 7 bases, there was a span of 15 bases. CDR1 and CDR2 (germline): LNHNV, YYDKDF (reference sequence).

This clonotype came up a few times. The chain couples TRBV20-1 to TRBJ2-5, with TRBD2 identical over 11 bases. The CDR3 extends over 15 amino acids. Germline V lookup: CDR1 DFQATT, CDR2 SNEGSKA (reference sequence). Unmatched junction bases numbered 7, after V lost 5 bases and J lost 2 bases. The DNA of the CDR3 is TGCAGTGCTGCCCCCGGGACTAGCGGACAAGAGACCCAGTACTTC. This gives the protein CSAAPGTSGQETQYF.

This chain links TRBV5-1 with TRBJ2-7; the D gene is possibly TRBD1 (5 bases). The germline V gene has CDR1 SGHRS and CDR2 YFSETQ. The CDR3 spans 12 residues. Trimming took 6 bases from V and 7 from J, leaving 14 bases between them. The CDR3 DNA is TGCGCCAGCACAGACGTGGACAAAGAGCAGTACTTC. Its protein is CASTDVDKEQYF.

The chain carries TRBV5-4 and TRBJ2-5, with D hard to call. Germline V gives CDR1 SGHNT, CDR2 YYREEE (reference sequence). Trimming took off 4 bases at V and 5 bases at J, with 12 bases between the two ends. The CDR3 extends over 13 amino acids. The CDR3 DNA reads as TGTGCCAGCAGCGAGTTAGGGTGGGAGACCCAGTACTTC. It is translated as CASSELGWETQYF.